The 16 T cell receptor beta chains presented below share a single source sample, sequenced in a study of glioma-infiltrating T cells after dendritic cell vaccination. This table comes from immunoSEQ multiplex PCR, and its TCRdb copy is limited to in-frame clones, with some not included. The table lists tens of thousands of clones, roughly 84% of them singletons. This sample's time point: after dendritic cell vaccination, including at tumor progression/relapse. The source material was blood, sampled after dendritic cell vaccination. Receptors were obtained from a human donor with glioblastoma.

The chain employs TRBV5-4 and TRBJ2-2; TRBD2 matches 9 bases. Germline lookup yields CDR1 SGHNT and CDR2 YYREEE (reference sequence). V dropped 2 bases and J dropped 5; count of bases not matched to a gene: 7. The CDR3 is made up of 16 amino acids. The CDR3 region is CASSFGGGARTGELFF. For the CDR3, the DNA is TGTGCCAGCAGCTTTGGCGGGGGGGCGCGTACCGGGGAGCTGTTTTTT.

The rearrangement uses TRBV5-1 and TRBJ2-1, with D maybe TRBD1 (5 bases). The V gene lost 1 base and the J gene lost 7 bases, with 18 bases spanning the gap. The CDR3 extends over 16 amino acids. The germline V gene encodes CDR1 SGHRS and CDR2 YFSETQ. As DNA, the CDR3 is TGCGCCAGCAGCTTGTCTTCCGGGTCCCCAGGGAATGAGCAGTTCTTC. Amino acids: CASSLSSGSPGNEQFF.

The chain employs TRBV27 and TRBJ2-1, with 8 bases that match TRBD2. CDR1 and CDR2 (germline): MNHEY, SMNVEV (reference sequence). Trimming at V came to 0 bases and at J to 6 bases, leaving 4 bases not matched to a gene. This CDR3 spans 15 amino acids. CDR3 loop: CASSLSFLAGNEQFF. The CDR3 DNA sequence: TGTGCCAGCAGTTTATCGTTTCTAGCGGGCAATGAGCAGTTCTTC.

This clone was seen once. This specimen includes other DNA sequences encoding the same CDR3. The chain uses TRBV11-3 and TRBJ2-7; D uncertain. Looked up from germline, CDR1 is SGHNT and CDR2 is YENEEA. Trimming took off 5 bases at V and 2 bases at J, with 7 bases between the two ends. There are 12 residues in the CDR3. The CDR3 sequence: CASSPRAYEQYF. CDR3 sequence (DNA): TGTGCCAGCAGCCCAAGAGCCTACGAGCAGTACTTC.

This chain joins TRBV19 and TRBJ2-6; D unresolved. The germline V and J ends were trimmed by 8 bases and 1 base, with 9 bases remaining between them. This CDR3 spans 14 amino acids. CDR1 LNHDA and CDR2 SQIVND come from the germline V gene (reference sequence). The CDR3 DNA sequence: TGTGCCAGTGAGGAAGCTTCTGGGGCCAACGTCCTGACTTTC. As protein: CASEEASGANVLTF.

The chain combines TRBV5-1 with TRBJ2-3; D unresolved. Per germline, CDR1 SGHRS and CDR2 YFSETQ. The CDR3 covers 14 residues. V lost 5 bases, J lost 4 bases, and 14 bases lay in between. The CDR3 spells CASSISRTSDTQYF. The CDR3 nucleotides read TGCGCCAGCAGTATCTCGCGAACCTCAGATACGCAGTATTTT.

This chain joins TRBV27 and TRBJ1-2; possible D gene TRBD1, 6 bases. This CDR3 region has 15 residues. Per the germline V gene, CDR1 is MNHEY and CDR2 is SMNVEV (reference sequence). V gave up 4 bases and J gave up 4 bases, with 16 bases separating them. CDR3 residues: CASSSHTPQGYGYTF. The CDR3 DNA is TGTGCCAGCAGTTCCCACACTCCACAGGGCTATGGCTACACCTTC.

This clone has just one count. V is TRBV7-9 and J is TRBJ1-1, with 9 bases lining up with TRBD1. The germline gives CDR1 SEHNR, CDR2 FQNEAQ (reference sequence). V was clipped by 5 bases and J by 3 bases; unmatched bases: 7. The CDR3 extends over 15 amino acids. In DNA form, the CDR3 reads TGTGCCAGCAGCACGGACAGGGGCGGGCACACTGAAGCTTTCTTT. It is translated as CASSTDRGGHTEAFF.

This sequence joins TRBV11-1 and TRBJ2-3; no clear D gene. CDR3 length equals 13 residues. The V gene lost 6 bases and the J gene lost 2 bases, with 9 bases spanning the gap. Germline V gene data show CDR1 as SGHAT and CDR2 as FQDESV (reference sequence). CDR3 protein: CASSRLSTDTQYF. CDR3 bases: TGTGCCAGCAGTCGTCTGTCCACAGATACGCAGTATTTT.

The V gene is TRBV6-5, the J gene TRBJ1-1; a possible D gene is TRBD1 (5 bases). The germline V and J ends were trimmed by 6 bases and 4 bases, with 12 bases remaining between them. Germline CDR1 is MNHEY and CDR2 is SVGAGI. The CDR3 contains 13 residues. The CDR3 DNA reads TGTGCCAGCAGCGGGGGGGTGGGCACTGAAGCTTTCTTT. Translating it yields CASSGGVGTEAFF.

The chain is built from TRBV30 and TRBJ2-1; the match to TRBD2 covers 8 bases. The germline CDR1 and CDR2 sequences are GTSNPN and SVGIG (reference sequence). Trimming at V came to 0 bases and at J to 8 bases, leaving 9 bases not matched to a gene. This CDR3 has 15 amino acids. This chain's CDR3 is CAWSVFWRGAHEQFF. The CDR3 nucleotides are TGTGCCTGGAGTGTGTTTTGGCGGGGGGCCCATGAGCAGTTCTTC.

This chain joins TRBV6-6 and TRBJ2-7; D remains ambiguous. Trimming left V 2 bases short and J 6 bases short, with 11 bases between. This CDR3 is built from 13 residues. Germline CDR1 is MNHNY and CDR2 is SVGAGI (reference sequence). CDR3 DNA: TGTGCCAGCAGTTACGGAACAGTGGGCGAGCAGTACTTC. Translating it yields CASSYGTVGEQYF.

The genes are TRBV4-2 and TRBJ2-3; 8 bases agree with TRBD2. Germline assignment: CDR1 LGHNA and CDR2 YNFKEQ. This CDR3 comprises 16 residues. The V gene end was trimmed by 5 bases and the J gene end by 0 bases; junction bases not matched to a gene: 7. Written as DNA, the CDR3 is TGTGCCAGCAGCAAGAGCGGGGGCCGTAGCACAGATACGCAGTATTTT. Translation: CASSKSGGRSTDTQYF.

This rearrangement joins TRBV27 to TRBJ1-1, with 8 bases that match TRBD1. Germline loops: CDR1 MNHEY, CDR2 SMNVEV (reference sequence). The CDR3 loop spans 15 amino acids. V was pared by 5 bases and J by 1 base, with 6 bases of the junction left unmatched. The CDR3 reads CASSPTGTGNTEAFF. In DNA, the CDR3 is TGTGCCAGCAGTCCGACCGGGACAGGGAACACTGAAGCTTTCTTT.

The table lists this clone with a count of one. The chain employs TRBV29-1 and TRBJ1-2, with D possibly TRBD1 on 6 matching bases. This CDR3 comprises 13 residues. Germline assignment: CDR1 SQVTM and CDR2 ANQGSEA. The ends were cut back, 1 base at V and 0 bases at J, with 6 bases in the middle. CDR3 loop: CSVEGGPNYGYTF. Here the CDR3 DNA reads TGCAGCGTTGAAGGGGGGCCTAACTATGGCTACACCTTC.

This rearrangement joins TRBV11-1 to TRBJ2-2; TRBD1 matches 10 bases. The germline gives CDR1 SGHAT, CDR2 FQDESV (reference sequence). CDR3 length: 15 amino acids. With 1 base clipped from V and 5 bases from J, the junction kept 1 base outside the gene matches. The CDR3 sequence is CASSLGTGGTGELFF. The CDR3 coding sequence is TGTGCCAGCAGCTTAGGGACAGGGGGAACCGGGGAGCTGTTTTTT.